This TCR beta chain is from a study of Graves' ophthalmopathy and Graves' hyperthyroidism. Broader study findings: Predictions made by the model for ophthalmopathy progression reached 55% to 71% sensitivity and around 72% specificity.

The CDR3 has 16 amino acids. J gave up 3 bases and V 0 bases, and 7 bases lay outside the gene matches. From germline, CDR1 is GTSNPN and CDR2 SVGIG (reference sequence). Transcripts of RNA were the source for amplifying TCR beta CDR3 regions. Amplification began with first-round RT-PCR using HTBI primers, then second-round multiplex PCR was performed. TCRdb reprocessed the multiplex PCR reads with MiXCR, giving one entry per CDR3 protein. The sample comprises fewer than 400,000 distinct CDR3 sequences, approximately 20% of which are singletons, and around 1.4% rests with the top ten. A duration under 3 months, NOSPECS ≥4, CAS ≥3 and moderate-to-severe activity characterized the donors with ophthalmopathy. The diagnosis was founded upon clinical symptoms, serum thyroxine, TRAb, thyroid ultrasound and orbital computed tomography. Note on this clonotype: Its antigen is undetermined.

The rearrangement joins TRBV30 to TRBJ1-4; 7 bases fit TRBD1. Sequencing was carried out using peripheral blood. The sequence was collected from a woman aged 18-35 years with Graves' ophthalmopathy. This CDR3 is CAWSVRGRRANEKLFF. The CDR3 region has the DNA TGTGCCTGGAGTGTGAGGGGGCGGAGGGCTAATGAAAAACTGTTTTTT.